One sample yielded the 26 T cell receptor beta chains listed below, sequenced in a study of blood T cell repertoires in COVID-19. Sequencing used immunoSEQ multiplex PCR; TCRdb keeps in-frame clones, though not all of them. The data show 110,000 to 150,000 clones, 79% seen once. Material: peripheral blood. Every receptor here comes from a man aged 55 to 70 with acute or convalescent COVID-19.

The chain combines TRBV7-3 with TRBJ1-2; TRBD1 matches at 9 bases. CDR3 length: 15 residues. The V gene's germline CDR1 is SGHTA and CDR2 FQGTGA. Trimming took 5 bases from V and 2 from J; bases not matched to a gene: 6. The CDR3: CASSPVGTGNYGYTF. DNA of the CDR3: TGTGCCAGCAGCCCCGTGGGGACAGGGAACTATGGCTACACCTTC.

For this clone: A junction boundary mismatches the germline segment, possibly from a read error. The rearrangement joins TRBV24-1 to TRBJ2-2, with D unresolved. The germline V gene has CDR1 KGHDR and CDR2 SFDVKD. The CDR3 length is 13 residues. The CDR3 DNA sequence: TGTGCCTCCAGTGGGCAGGTCACCGGGGAGCTGTTTTTT. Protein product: CASSGQVTGELFF.

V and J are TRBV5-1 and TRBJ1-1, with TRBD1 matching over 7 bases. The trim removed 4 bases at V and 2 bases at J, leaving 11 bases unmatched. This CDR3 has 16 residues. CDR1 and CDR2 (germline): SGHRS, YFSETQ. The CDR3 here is CASSPRQGVLNTEAFF. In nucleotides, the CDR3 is TGCGCCAGCAGCCCCCGGCAGGGGGTTCTCAACACTGAAGCTTTCTTT. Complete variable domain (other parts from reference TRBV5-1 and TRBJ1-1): KAGVTQTPRYLIKTRGQQVTLSCSPISGHRSVSWYQQTPGQGLQFLFEYFSETQRNKGNFPGRFSGRQFSNSRSEMNVSTLELGDSALYLCASSPRQGVLNTEAFFGQGTRLTVV.

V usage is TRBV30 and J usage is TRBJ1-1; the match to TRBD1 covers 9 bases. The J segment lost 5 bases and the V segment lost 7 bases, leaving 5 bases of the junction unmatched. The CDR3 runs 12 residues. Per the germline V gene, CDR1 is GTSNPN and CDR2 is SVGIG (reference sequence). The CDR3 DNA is TGTGCCTTGGACAGGGGAGGTACTGAAGCTTTCTTT. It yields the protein CALDRGGTEAFF.

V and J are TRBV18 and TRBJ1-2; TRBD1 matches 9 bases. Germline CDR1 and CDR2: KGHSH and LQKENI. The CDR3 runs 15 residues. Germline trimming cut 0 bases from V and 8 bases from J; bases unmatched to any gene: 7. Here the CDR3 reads CASSPPVRTGVGYTF. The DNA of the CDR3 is TGTGCCAGCTCACCACCGGTCCGGACAGGGGTAGGCTACACCTTC.

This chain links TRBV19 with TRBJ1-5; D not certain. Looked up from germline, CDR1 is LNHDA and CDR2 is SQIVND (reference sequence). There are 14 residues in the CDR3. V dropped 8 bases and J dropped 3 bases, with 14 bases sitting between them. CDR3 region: CASVSPGNNQPQHF. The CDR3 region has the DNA TGTGCCAGTGTCTCACCGGGAAACAATCAGCCCCAGCATTTT.

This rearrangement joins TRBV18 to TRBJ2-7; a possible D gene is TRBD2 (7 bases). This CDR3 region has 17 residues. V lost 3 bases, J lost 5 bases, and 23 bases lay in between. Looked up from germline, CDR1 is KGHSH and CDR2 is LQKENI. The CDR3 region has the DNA TGTGCCAGCTCACCCGATGGATTTAGGGGGAGGGTTAACGAGCAGTACTTC. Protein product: CASSPDGFRGRVNEQYF.

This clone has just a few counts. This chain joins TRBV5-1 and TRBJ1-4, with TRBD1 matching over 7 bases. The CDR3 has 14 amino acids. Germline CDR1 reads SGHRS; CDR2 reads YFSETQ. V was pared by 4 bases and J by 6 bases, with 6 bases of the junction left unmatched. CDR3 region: CASSTGQVDEKLFF. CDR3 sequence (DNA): TGCGCCAGCAGCACCGGACAGGTGGATGAAAAACTGTTTTTT.

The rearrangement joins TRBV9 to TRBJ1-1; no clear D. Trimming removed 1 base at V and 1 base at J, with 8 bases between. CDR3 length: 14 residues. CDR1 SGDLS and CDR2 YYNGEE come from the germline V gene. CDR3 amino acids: CASSVWEGNTEAFF. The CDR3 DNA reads TGTGCCAGCAGCGTATGGGAGGGGAACACTGAAGCTTTCTTT.

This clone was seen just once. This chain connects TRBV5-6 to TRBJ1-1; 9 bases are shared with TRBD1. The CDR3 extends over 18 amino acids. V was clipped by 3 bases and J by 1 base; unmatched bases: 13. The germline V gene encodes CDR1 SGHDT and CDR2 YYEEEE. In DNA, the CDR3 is TGTGCCAGCAGCTACACAAGGCGGGACAGGGATCCGAACACTGAAGCTTTCTTT. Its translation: CASSYTRRDRDPNTEAFF.

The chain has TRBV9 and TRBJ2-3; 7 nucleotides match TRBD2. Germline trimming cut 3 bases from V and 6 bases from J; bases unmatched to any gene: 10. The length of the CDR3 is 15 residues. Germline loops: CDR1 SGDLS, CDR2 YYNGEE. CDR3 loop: CASSAGRRPEDTQYF. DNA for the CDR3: TGTGCCAGCAGCGCCGGGAGGCGCCCCGAGGATACGCAGTATTTT.

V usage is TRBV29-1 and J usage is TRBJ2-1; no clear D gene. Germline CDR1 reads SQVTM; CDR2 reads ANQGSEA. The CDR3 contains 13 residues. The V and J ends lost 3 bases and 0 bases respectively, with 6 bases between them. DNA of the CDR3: TGCAGCGTTGATGCCAGCTCCTACAATGAGCAGTTCTTC. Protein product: CSVDASSYNEQFF.

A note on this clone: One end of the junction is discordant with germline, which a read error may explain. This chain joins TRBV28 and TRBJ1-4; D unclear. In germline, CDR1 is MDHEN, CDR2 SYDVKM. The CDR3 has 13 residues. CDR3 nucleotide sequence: TGTACCAGCAGTTTGCCCAGAATGGAAAAACTGTTTTTT. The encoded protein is CTSSLPRMEKLFF.

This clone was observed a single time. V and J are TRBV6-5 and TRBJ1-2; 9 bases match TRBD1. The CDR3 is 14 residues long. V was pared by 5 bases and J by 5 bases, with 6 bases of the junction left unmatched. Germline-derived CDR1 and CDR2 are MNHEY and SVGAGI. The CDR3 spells CASSTDRGTYGYTF. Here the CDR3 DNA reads TGTGCCAGCAGTACGGACAGGGGAACATATGGCTACACCTTC.

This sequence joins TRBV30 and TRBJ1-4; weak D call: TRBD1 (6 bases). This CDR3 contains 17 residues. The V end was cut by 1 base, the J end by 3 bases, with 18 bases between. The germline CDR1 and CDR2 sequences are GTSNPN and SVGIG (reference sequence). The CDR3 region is CAWSADSRTASNEKLFF. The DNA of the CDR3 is TGTGCCTGGAGTGCGGATTCTAGGACAGCCTCTAATGAAAAACTGTTTTTT.

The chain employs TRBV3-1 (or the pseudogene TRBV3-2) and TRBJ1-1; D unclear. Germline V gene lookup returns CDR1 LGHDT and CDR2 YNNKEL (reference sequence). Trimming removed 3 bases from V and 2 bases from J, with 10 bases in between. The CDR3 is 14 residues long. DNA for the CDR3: TGTGCCAGCAGCCACAACGCGGTAAACACTGAAGCTTTCTTT. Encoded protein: CASSHNAVNTEAFF.

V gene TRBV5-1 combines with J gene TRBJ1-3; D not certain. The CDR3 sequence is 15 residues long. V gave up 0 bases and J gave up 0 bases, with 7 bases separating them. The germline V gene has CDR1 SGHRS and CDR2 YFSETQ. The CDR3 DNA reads TGCGCCAGCAGCTTGGCGGGGAGCTCTGGAAACACCATATATTTT. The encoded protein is CASSLAGSSGNTIYF.

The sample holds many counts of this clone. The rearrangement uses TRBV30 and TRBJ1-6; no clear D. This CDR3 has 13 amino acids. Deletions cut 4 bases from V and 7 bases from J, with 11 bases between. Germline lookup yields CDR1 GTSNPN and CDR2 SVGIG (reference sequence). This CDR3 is CAWIKGENSPLHF. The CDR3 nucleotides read TGTGCCTGGATAAAGGGAGAGAATTCACCCCTCCACTTT.

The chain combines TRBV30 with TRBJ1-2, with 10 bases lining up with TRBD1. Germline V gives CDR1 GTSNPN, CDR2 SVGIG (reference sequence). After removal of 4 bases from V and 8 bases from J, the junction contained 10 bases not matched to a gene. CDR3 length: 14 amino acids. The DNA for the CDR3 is TGTGCCTGGATCCCCCGGGACAGGGGCTACGGCTACACCTTC. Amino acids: CAWIPRDRGYGYTF.

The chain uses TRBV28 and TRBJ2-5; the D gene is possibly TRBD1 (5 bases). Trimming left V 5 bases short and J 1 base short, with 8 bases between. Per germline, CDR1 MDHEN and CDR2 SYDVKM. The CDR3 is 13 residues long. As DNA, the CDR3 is TGTGCCAGCAGTCGACAGCTCCAAGAGACCCAGTACTTC. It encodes CASSRQLQETQYF.

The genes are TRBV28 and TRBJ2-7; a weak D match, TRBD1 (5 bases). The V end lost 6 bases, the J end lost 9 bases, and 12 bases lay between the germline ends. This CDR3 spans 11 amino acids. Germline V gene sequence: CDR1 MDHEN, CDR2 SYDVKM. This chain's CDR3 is CASSRALSQYF. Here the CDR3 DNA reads TGTGCCAGCAGCAGGGCCCTCTCGCAGTACTTC.

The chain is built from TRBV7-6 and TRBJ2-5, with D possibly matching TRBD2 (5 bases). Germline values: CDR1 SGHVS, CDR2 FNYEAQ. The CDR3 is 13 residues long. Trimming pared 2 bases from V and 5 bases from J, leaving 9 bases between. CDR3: CASSLRGTETQYF. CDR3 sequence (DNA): TGTGCCAGCAGCTTACGGGGAACTGAGACCCAGTACTTC.

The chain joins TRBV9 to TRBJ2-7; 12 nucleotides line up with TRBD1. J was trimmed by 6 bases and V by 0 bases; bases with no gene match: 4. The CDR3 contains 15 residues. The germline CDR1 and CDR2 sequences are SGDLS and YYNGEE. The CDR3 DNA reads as TGTGCCAGCAGCGTAGAAGGGACAGGGGGCGGCGAGCAGTACTTC. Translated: CASSVEGTGGGEQYF.

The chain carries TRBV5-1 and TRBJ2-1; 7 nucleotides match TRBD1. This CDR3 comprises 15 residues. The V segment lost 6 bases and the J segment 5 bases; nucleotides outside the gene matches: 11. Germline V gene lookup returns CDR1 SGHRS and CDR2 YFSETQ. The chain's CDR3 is CASTLTGQIDNEQFF. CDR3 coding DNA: TGCGCCAGCACTTTGACAGGGCAAATAGACAATGAGCAGTTCTTC.

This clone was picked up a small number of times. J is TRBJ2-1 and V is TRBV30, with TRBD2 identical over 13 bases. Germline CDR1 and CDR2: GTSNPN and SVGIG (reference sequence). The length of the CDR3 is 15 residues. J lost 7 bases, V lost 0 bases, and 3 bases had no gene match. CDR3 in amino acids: CAWSVLAGGWNEQFF. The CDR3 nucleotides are TGTGCCTGGAGTGTACTAGCGGGAGGGTGGAATGAGCAGTTCTTC.

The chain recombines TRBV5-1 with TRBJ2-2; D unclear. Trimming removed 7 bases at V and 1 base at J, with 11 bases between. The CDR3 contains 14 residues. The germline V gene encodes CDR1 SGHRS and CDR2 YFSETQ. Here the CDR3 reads CASRESVNTGELFF. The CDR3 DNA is TGCGCCAGCCGCGAATCCGTGAACACCGGGGAGCTGTTTTTT.